What follows is one T cell receptor beta chain and its context. The source of the sample is a study of cytomegalovirus exposure and HLA in healthy donors. Germline V gives CDR1 MNHEY, CDR2 SMNVEV (reference sequence). Germline trimming cut 5 bases from V and 0 bases from J; bases unmatched to any gene: 10. The CDR3 consists of 17 residues. With 60 Vbeta and 13 Jbeta primers, the PCR was carried out. Libraries were prepared by immunoSEQ multiplex PCR; TCRdb keeps only in-frame clonotypes and omits some of them. The sample carries under 200,000 clones, approximately 78% recorded once. This TCR was sampled from a woman in her 30s in good health and CMV-seropositive. The specimen sequenced was PBMCs. The chain links TRBV27 to TRBJ1-5; TRBD1 matches 7 bases. The CDR3 bases are TGTGCCAGCAGTGCGGCGACAGGGTTCTATAGCAATCAGCCCCAGCATTTT. It translates to CASSAATGFYSNQPQHF.